These 25 T cell receptor beta chains were sequenced from one sample in a study of blood T cell repertoires in COVID-19. The method was immunoSEQ multiplex PCR; TCRdb's version includes in-frame clones alone and lacks a portion of them. The sample has 250,000 to 300,000 clones, around four fifths seen once. The sequencing input was peripheral blood. These receptors came from an elderly man with acute or convalescent COVID-19.

This clone has only a few counts. V and J are TRBV4-2 and TRBJ2-2, with D possibly TRBD2 on 6 matching bases. CDR3 length equals 16 residues. V was cut by 5 bases and J by 2 bases, with 15 bases left in between. Looked up from germline, CDR1 is LGHNA and CDR2 is YNFKEQ. The CDR3 sequence: CASSAYSGDNTGELFF. In DNA, the CDR3 is TGTGCCAGCAGCGCGTATAGCGGCGACAACACCGGGGAGCTGTTTTTT.

Worth noting for this clone: This sample also contains other DNA sequences that code for the same CDR3. This chain links TRBV3-1 (or the pseudogene TRBV3-2) with TRBJ2-7; D is possibly TRBD2 (6 bases). The CDR3 contains 14 residues. Germline CDR1 LGHDT, CDR2 YNNKEL (reference sequence). Trimming removed 1 base at V and 1 base at J, with 8 bases between. The CDR3 bases are TGTGCCAGCAGCCAAGGGGGAGGTTCCTACGAGCAGTACTTC. The encoded protein is CASSQGGGSYEQYF.

This sequence joins TRBV4-1 and TRBJ2-7; TRBD2 agrees at 8 bases. CDR1 is MGHRA and CDR2 is YSYEKL in the germline V gene. This CDR3 spans 15 amino acids. The V segment lost 0 bases and the J segment 4 bases; nucleotides outside the gene matches: 5. CDR3 nucleotide sequence: TGCGCCAGCAGCCAAGATCGAGGACTAGCTTACGAGCAGTACTTC. This translates into CASSQDRGLAYEQYF.

The V gene is TRBV19, the J gene TRBJ2-3; 8 nucleotides match TRBD2. Losses at the gene ends were 4 bases for V and 2 bases for J; bases not matched to a gene: 11. This CDR3 region has 17 residues. CDR1 and CDR2 from the germline V gene are LNHDA and SQIVND (reference sequence). The CDR3 region is CASSTLEEREITDTQYF. In nucleotides, the CDR3 is TGTGCCAGTAGTACCCTCGAAGAGCGGGAGATCACAGATACGCAGTATTTT.

This chain joins TRBV2 and TRBJ2-2, with 11 bases identical to TRBD2. The CDR3 loop spans 17 amino acids. CDR1 is SNHLY, CDR2 FYNNEI, per germline. V lost 2 bases, J lost 2 bases, and 4 bases stayed unmatched. The CDR3, as DNA: TGTGCCAGCAGTGAACCCGGGACTAGCGGTAACACCGGGGAGCTGTTTTTT. This encodes CASSEPGTSGNTGELFF.

This clone appeared a few times. The V call is TRBV27, the J call TRBJ1-6; 8 bases match TRBD1. This CDR3 has 16 residues. Trimming at V came to 4 bases and at J to 8 bases, leaving 10 bases not matched to a gene. Germline loops: CDR1 MNHEY, CDR2 SMNVEV (reference sequence). Written as DNA, the CDR3 is TGTGCCAGCAGTTCCGTTCAGACAGGGGAGCATTCACCCCTCCACTTT. It yields the protein CASSSVQTGEHSPLHF.

This rearrangement joins TRBV28 to TRBJ2-5, with 9 bases that match TRBD2. With V trimmed by 5 bases and J by 6 bases, 10 bases remained unmatched. The germline CDR1 and CDR2 sequences are MDHEN and SYDVKM. The CDR3 length is 15 residues. Written as DNA, the CDR3 is TGTGCCAGCAGTCTGGGTGCTAGCGGGGTAAAGACCCAGTACTTC. It specifies CASSLGASGVKTQYF.

The V call is TRBV7-6, the J call TRBJ2-7; no clear D. The CDR3 extends over 16 amino acids. V lost 1 base and J lost 1, with 14 bases in between. The germline V gene has CDR1 SGHVS and CDR2 FNYEAQ. CDR3 in DNA: TGTGCCAGCAGCTTAGAGTCGGCGCCGGGTTCCTACGAGCAGTACTTC. Protein sequence: CASSLESAPGSYEQYF.

On this clone itself: Additional DNA sequences in this sample encode the identical CDR3. This chain joins TRBV6-5 and TRBJ1-1, with TRBD1 identical over 7 bases. From germline, CDR1 is MNHEY and CDR2 SVGAGI. The junction had 5 bases not matched to a gene; V was cut back by 6 bases and J by 4 bases. This CDR3 comprises 13 residues. CDR3 loop: CASRRQGSTEAFF. CDR3 bases: TGTGCCAGCAGAAGACAGGGAAGCACTGAAGCTTTCTTT.

This clone was observed a few times. As DNA, the CDR3 is TGTGCCAGCAGCGTGCGTACTGGAAACACCATATATTTT. It yields the protein CASSVRTGNTIYF. The chain joins TRBV9 to TRBJ1-3; D is unresolved. Per the germline V gene, CDR1 is SGDLS and CDR2 is YYNGEE. CDR3 length: 13 amino acids. With 2 bases removed from V and 2 bases from J, the gap between germline ends came to 5 bases.

V is TRBV19 and J is TRBJ1-1; tentative D call: TRBD1 (5 bases). The CDR3 contains 15 residues. Between the trimmed V and J ends, which lost 3 bases and 1 base, there was a span of 12 bases. Germline loops: CDR1 LNHDA, CDR2 SQIVND (reference sequence). The CDR3 DNA reads as TGTGCCAGTAGTATGGAAGGGGCTAGGAACACTGAAGCTTTCTTT. Translation: CASSMEGARNTEAFF.

V is TRBV3-1 (or the pseudogene TRBV3-2) and J is TRBJ1-3; TRBD1 matches at 9 bases. V gave up 2 bases and J gave up 2 bases; unmatched junction bases: 4. Germline-derived CDR1 and CDR2 are LGHDT and YNNKEL (reference sequence). CDR3 length: 16 residues. The CDR3 reads CASSQYGQGPGNTIYF. The CDR3 DNA follows: TGTGCCAGCAGCCAATACGGACAGGGGCCTGGAAACACCATATATTTT.

This clone has only one observation. The chain uses TRBV5-4 and TRBJ2-1; the D gene is possibly TRBD1 (5 bases). Germline V gene data show CDR1 as SGHNT and CDR2 as YYREEE (reference sequence). V was cut by 4 bases and J by 2 bases, with 19 bases left in between. This CDR3 is built from 17 residues. DNA for the CDR3: TGTGCCAGCAGCAGACTGGTGACGACCAGGGCCTACAATGAGCAGTTCTTC. Translated: CASSRLVTTRAYNEQFF.

The chain couples TRBV30 to TRBJ1-1, with D uncertain. V was shortened by 0 bases and J by 2 bases, with 7 bases between the two germline ends. CDR1 GTSNPN and CDR2 SVGIG come from the germline V gene (reference sequence). This CDR3 region has 13 residues. The CDR3 sequence is CAWSVQINTEAFF. The CDR3 DNA is TGTGCCTGGAGTGTACAGATAAACACTGAAGCTTTCTTT.

The chain is built from TRBV24-1 and TRBJ2-3; D is possibly TRBD1 (6 bases). Germline values: CDR1 KGHDR, CDR2 SFDVKD. This CDR3 comprises 13 residues. The ends were cut back, 7 bases at V and 2 bases at J, with 9 bases in the middle. CDR3 protein: CATRGGATDTQYF. In DNA form, the CDR3 reads TGTGCCACCAGAGGGGGAGCCACAGATACGCAGTATTTT.

The rearrangement uses TRBV11-3 and TRBJ2-2, with TRBD2 as a possible D gene (5 bases). Trimming stripped 5 bases from V and 6 bases from J, with 19 bases between. CDR3 size: 16 residues. Germline CDR1 SGHNT, CDR2 YENEEA. The CDR3 DNA reads TGTGCCAGCAGCCCCCACACCCGGGGATCCCCCGGGGAGCTGTTTTTT. Protein: CASSPHTRGSPGELFF.

The chain carries TRBV10-2 and TRBJ2-7; 8 bases map to TRBD1. The CDR3 runs 16 residues. The germline V gene encodes CDR1 WSHSY and CDR2 SAAADI. V lost 5 bases and J lost 3; bases outside the gene matches: 12. The CDR3 DNA sequence: TGCGCCAGCAGTAGCCGTAGGACAGGGCCTCACTACGAGCAGTACTTC. Its protein product is CASSSRRTGPHYEQYF.

The chain couples TRBV14 to TRBJ2-5, with 9 bases that match TRBD2. Germline-derived CDR1 and CDR2 are SGHDN and FVKESK. V gave up 4 bases and J gave up 6 bases; unmatched junction bases: 9. This CDR3 contains 15 residues. The CDR3 region is CASSPLAGGRKTQYF. CDR3 nucleotide sequence: TGTGCCAGCAGCCCCCTGGCGGGGGGGCGGAAGACCCAGTACTTC.

The table lists this clone with a few counts. V gene TRBV30 combines with J gene TRBJ2-1; possible D gene TRBD1, 6 bases. Trimming cost V 1 base and J 8 bases, with 18 bases left between them. The germline gives CDR1 GTSNPN, CDR2 SVGIG (reference sequence). This CDR3 spans 15 amino acids. Here the CDR3 DNA reads TGTGCCTGGAGTGGAACAGGGTTTCGGGAATATGAGCAGTTCTTC. This translates into CAWSGTGFREYEQFF.

This sequence joins TRBV28 and TRBJ1-4; 8 nucleotides line up with TRBD1. CDR3 length: 14 amino acids. V was clipped by 2 bases and J by 11 bases; unmatched bases: 7. Germline assignment: CDR1 MDHEN and CDR2 SYDVKM. CDR3 nucleotides: TGTGCCAGCAGTTTAGGCAGGGGGCGATTTAAACTGTTTTTT. Its protein product is CASSLGRGRFKLFF.

V and J are TRBV27 and TRBJ2-7; the D gene is possibly TRBD2 (6 bases). Looked up from germline, CDR1 is MNHEY and CDR2 is SMNVEV (reference sequence). The CDR3 is 13 residues long. Trimming took off 7 bases at V and 3 bases at J, with 13 bases between the two ends. CDR3 nucleotide sequence: TGTGCCAGCACGAGTAGCGGACGCTACGAGCAGTACTTC. Encoded protein: CASTSSGRYEQYF.

The chain links TRBV28 to TRBJ2-3, with 10 bases matching TRBD2. Germline V gene data show CDR1 as MDHEN and CDR2 as SYDVKM. Germline trimming cut 5 bases from V and 2 bases from J; bases unmatched to any gene: 7. This CDR3 contains 16 residues. CDR3 DNA: TGTGCCAGCAGTATCCAGCGGGGGGGGTACACAGATACGCAGTATTTT. This codes for CASSIQRGGYTDTQYF.

The J gene is TRBJ1-5, the V gene TRBV9, with D possibly matching TRBD1 (6 bases). There are 14 residues in the CDR3. The V and J ends lost 3 bases and 4 bases respectively, with 11 bases between them. Germline lookup yields CDR1 SGDLS and CDR2 YYNGEE. The CDR3 bases are TGTGCCAGCAGCGCAGGGACAACAAATCAGCCCCAGCATTTT. Protein product: CASSAGTTNQPQHF.

The CDR3 loop reads CASSLSSGGNEQFF. In DNA form, the CDR3 reads TGCGCCAGCAGCTTATCTAGCGGGGGCAATGAGCAGTTCTTC. V and J are TRBV5-1 and TRBJ2-1; the match to TRBD2 covers 10 bases. Trimming cost V 2 bases and J 6 bases; bases outside gene matches: 2. Germline values: CDR1 SGHRS, CDR2 YFSETQ. This CDR3 is 14 amino acids long. The complete variable domain, with remaining parts taken from reference TRBV5-1 and TRBJ2-1, reads KAGVTQTPRYLIKTRGQQVTLSCSPISGHRSVSWYQQTPGQGLQFLFEYFSETQRNKGNFPGRFSGRQFSNSRSEMNVSTLELGDSALYLCASSLSSGGNEQFFGPGTRLTVL.

This chain joins TRBV30 and TRBJ2-1; TRBD2 agrees at 10 bases. This CDR3 has 13 residues. J lost 12 bases, V lost 4 bases, and 9 bases had no gene match. Germline loops: CDR1 GTSNPN, CDR2 SVGIG (reference sequence). This CDR3 reads CAWNKREGLAQFF. The CDR3 DNA reads as TGTGCCTGGAATAAGCGGGAGGGCCTAGCGCAGTTCTTC.